The 4 T cell receptor beta chains below come from one sample, sequenced in a study of sequential checkpoint blockade in melanoma. The treatment denotes: randomized to nivolumab then ipilimumab (arm A) or the reverse (arm B). Generated by immunoSEQ multiplex PCR, the TCRdb table keeps only in-frame clones and is missing some. This table holds more than 5,500 clones, about a quarter found once. Specimen: tumor tissue (inferred from file names), collected from a patient given nivolumab and ipilimumab in sequence. These receptors originate from a human donor with melanoma.

This clone was seen repeatedly, ten times or more. CDR3 amino acids: CASSASLTDTQYF. CDR3 nucleotides: TGTGCCAGCAGCGCTTCATTAACAGATACGCAGTATTTT. This chain connects TRBV9 to TRBJ2-3; no clear D. Germline V CDR1 and CDR2: SGDLS, YYNGEE. Trimming left V 3 bases short and J 3 bases short, with 8 bases between. There are 13 residues in the CDR3.

The CDR3, as DNA: TGTGCCAGCAGTTTGGACGGGGGCAATGAGCAGTTCTTC. Protein sequence: CASSLDGGNEQFF. The rearrangement uses TRBV9 and TRBJ2-1; tentative D call: TRBD2 (6 bases). Trimming pared 5 bases from V and 6 bases from J, leaving 12 bases between. The V gene's germline CDR1 is SGDLS and CDR2 YYNGEE. The CDR3 contains 13 residues.

The chain combines TRBV30 with TRBJ2-4; weak D call: TRBD1 (6 bases). Trimming cost V 4 bases and J 7 bases, with 14 bases left between them. The V gene's germline CDR1 is GTSNPN and CDR2 SVGIG (reference sequence). The CDR3 is 13 amino acids. The CDR3 protein is CAWTPGQYNIQYF. CDR3 nucleotide sequence: TGTGCCTGGACCCCGGGACAATACAACATTCAGTACTTC.

This clone was seen a few times. The V gene is TRBV11-3, the J gene TRBJ2-2; D perhaps matches TRBD2 (5 bases). The CDR3 totals 15 residues. V was shortened by 4 bases and J by 8 bases, with 17 bases between the two germline ends. CDR1 is SGHNT and CDR2 is YENEEA in the germline V gene. CDR3 sequence (DNA): TGTGCCAGCAGCTGGGTGCTAGGAGGAGGAGGGGAGCTGTTTTTT. Translation: CASSWVLGGGGELFF.